These T cell receptor beta chains were read from a single sample in a study of T cell responses to AZD1222 COVID-19 vaccine. Sequencing was performed with immunoSEQ multiplex PCR; in TCRdb, only in-frame clones are kept and a portion is missing. The table lists more than 110,000 clones, around 92% of them singletons. Sequencing used peripheral blood, obtained 28 days after the second AZD1222 dose. These TCRs come from an adult who received the AZD1222 COVID-19 vaccine. CDR3s include the opening cysteine and the closing phenylalanine or tryptophan. Fields, in order: clone size, J gene, D gene, V gene, CDR3 protein, CDR3 DNA. The D gene is left open where the match is weak. Clone size is shown for a subset of rows, as once, few, many or a class of expanded clone.

clone_size: once; j_call: TRBJ1-2; d_call: NA; v_call: TRBV29-1; cdr3_aa: CSVSDGYGYTF; cdr3_nt: TGCAGCGTTAGCGACGGCTATGGCTACACCTTC
clone_size: NA; j_call: TRBJ2-7; d_call: NA; v_call: TRBV4-2; cdr3_aa: CASSQDRGPPGEQYF; cdr3_nt: TGTGCCAGCAGCCAAGATAGAGGACCTCCGGGAGAGCAGTACTTC
clone_size: once; j_call: TRBJ1-5; d_call: NA; v_call: TRBV28; cdr3_aa: CASRGGGNSNQPQHF; cdr3_nt: TGTGCCAGCAGGGGAGGGGGGAATAGCAATCAGCCCCAGCATTTT
clone_size: NA; j_call: TRBJ2-2; d_call: NA; v_call: TRBV4-2; cdr3_aa: CASSRGGGGELFF; cdr3_nt: TGTGCCAGCAGCCGCGGCGGCGGGGGGGAGCTGTTTTTT
clone_size: NA; j_call: TRBJ2-5; d_call: NA; v_call: TRBV7-9; cdr3_aa: CASSLVGGGETQYF; cdr3_nt: TGTGCCAGCAGCTTAGTCGGGGGAGGAGAGACCCAGTACTTC
clone_size: NA; j_call: TRBJ1-5; d_call: NA; v_call: TRBV20-1; cdr3_aa: CSASQGGQPQHF; cdr3_nt: TGCAGTGCTAGTCAGGGCGGTCAGCCCCAGCATTTT
clone_size: once; j_call: TRBJ1-6; d_call: NA; v_call: TRBV30; cdr3_aa: CAQEAGTADNSPLHF; cdr3_nt: TGTGCTCAAGAAGCCGGGACTGCGGATAATTCACCCCTCCACTTT
clone_size: NA; j_call: TRBJ2-3; d_call: NA; v_call: TRBV19; cdr3_aa: CASSIGDTQYF; cdr3_nt: TGTGCCAGTAGTATCGGAGATACGCAGTATTTT
clone_size: NA; j_call: TRBJ1-5; d_call: NA; v_call: TRBV23-1; cdr3_aa: CASRLQNQPQHF; cdr3_nt: TGCGCCAGCAGGCTACAGAATCAGCCCCAGCATTTT
clone_size: NA; j_call: TRBJ2-3; d_call: NA; v_call: TRBV6-1; cdr3_aa: CASSESTTDTQYF; cdr3_nt: TGTGCCAGCAGTGAGTCTACGACAGATACGCAGTATTTT
clone_size: once; j_call: TRBJ1-5; d_call: NA; v_call: TRBV21-1; cdr3_aa: CASSVRPRRGVSNQPQHF; cdr3_nt: TGTGCCAGCAGCGTTCGACCCAGAAGGGGGGTGAGCAATCAGCCCCAGCATTTT
clone_size: NA; j_call: TRBJ1-1; d_call: NA; v_call: TRBV18; cdr3_aa: CASSPQGGGEAFF; cdr3_nt: TGTGCCAGCTCACCACAGGGGGGCGGCGAAGCTTTCTTT
clone_size: NA; j_call: TRBJ2-1; d_call: TRBD2; v_call: TRBV2; cdr3_aa: CASSGTSSNEQFF; cdr3_nt: TGTGCCAGCAGTGGGACTAGCTCAAATGAGCAGTTCTTC
clone_size: once; j_call: TRBJ2-5; d_call: NA; v_call: TRBV25-1; cdr3_aa: CASSGLKETQYF; cdr3_nt: TGTGCCAGCAGTGGCCTGAAAGAGACCCAGTACTTC
clone_size: NA; j_call: TRBJ2-2; d_call: TRBD2; v_call: TRBV5-5; cdr3_aa: CASSLPGLAGAGRELFF; cdr3_nt: TGTGCCAGCAGCCTCCCGGGACTAGCGGGAGCAGGACGGGAGCTGTTTTTT
clone_size: NA; j_call: TRBJ1-3; d_call: NA; v_call: TRBV10-3; cdr3_aa: CAIKRTGSGNTIYF; cdr3_nt: TGTGCCATCAAACGGACCGGCTCTGGAAACACCATATATTTT
clone_size: once; j_call: TRBJ2-1; d_call: NA; v_call: TRBV10-3; cdr3_aa: CAISEQQPGTEQFF; cdr3_nt: TGTGCCATCAGTGAGCAACAACCGGGCACTGAGCAGTTCTTC
clone_size: NA; j_call: TRBJ2-7; d_call: NA; v_call: TRBV19; cdr3_aa: CASKNFGDEQYF; cdr3_nt: TGTGCCAGTAAGAACTTCGGGGACGAGCAGTACTTC
clone_size: NA; j_call: TRBJ1-5; d_call: NA; v_call: TRBV7-8; cdr3_aa: CASSLGTYYSNQPQHF; cdr3_nt: TGTGCCAGCAGCTTAGGGACCTATTATAGCAATCAGCCCCAGCATTTT
clone_size: NA; j_call: TRBJ1-3; d_call: NA; v_call: TRBV7-2; cdr3_aa: CASSLGQSSGNTIYF; cdr3_nt: TGTGCCAGCAGCCTTGGACAGAGCTCTGGAAACACCATATATTTT
clone_size: NA; j_call: TRBJ2-7; d_call: TRBD1; v_call: TRBV11-2; cdr3_aa: CASSSDRGGYEQYF; cdr3_nt: TGTGCCAGCAGCTCCGACAGGGGAGGCTACGAGCAGTACTTC
clone_size: NA; j_call: TRBJ1-2; d_call: TRBD1; v_call: TRBV6-5; cdr3_aa: CASSSLQGTTGGGYTF; cdr3_nt: TGTGCCAGCAGTTCGCTACAGGGGACGACTGGGGGCGGCTACACCTTC
clone_size: NA; j_call: TRBJ1-5; d_call: TRBD1; v_call: TRBV6-6; cdr3_aa: CASSRGQGGTPSLPQHF; cdr3_nt: TGTGCCAGCAGTCGGGGACAGGGAGGAACACCCTCCCTGCCCCAGCATTTT
clone_size: NA; j_call: TRBJ2-1; d_call: TRBD2; v_call: TRBV4-3; cdr3_aa: CASSQDHRLAGYNEQFF; cdr3_nt: TGCGCCAGCAGCCAAGATCACAGGCTAGCGGGTTACAATGAGCAGTTCTTC
clone_size: NA; j_call: TRBJ1-1; d_call: NA; v_call: TRBV24-1; cdr3_aa: CATSVGDHAEAFF; cdr3_nt: TGTGCCACCAGTGTGGGAGACCATGCCGAAGCTTTCTTT
clone_size: NA; j_call: TRBJ2-7; d_call: TRBD2; v_call: TRBV4-3; cdr3_aa: CASSQDSGGTSGSYEQYF; cdr3_nt: TGCGCCAGCAGCCAAGATTCGGGGGGGACTAGCGGGAGTTACGAGCAGTACTTC
clone_size: once; j_call: TRBJ2-7; d_call: TRBD1; v_call: TRBV30; cdr3_aa: CAWSPGQGSAYEQYF; cdr3_nt: TGTGCCTGGAGTCCCGGACAGGGGTCGGCCTACGAGCAGTACTTC
clone_size: once; j_call: TRBJ1-3; d_call: NA; v_call: TRBV7-8; cdr3_aa: CASSLGTGTRNTIYF; cdr3_nt: TGTGCCAGCAGCTTAGGAACAGGGACGAGAAACACCATATATTTT
clone_size: NA; j_call: TRBJ1-5; d_call: NA; v_call: TRBV5-6; cdr3_aa: CASSYGGNQPQHF; cdr3_nt: TGTGCCAGCAGCTATGGCGGGAATCAGCCCCAGCATTTT
clone_size: NA; j_call: TRBJ2-1; d_call: TRBD2; v_call: TRBV15; cdr3_aa: CATSRVASGSNEQFF; cdr3_nt: TGTGCCACCAGCAGAGTGGCTAGCGGGAGCAATGAGCAGTTCTTC
clone_size: NA; j_call: TRBJ1-3; d_call: NA; v_call: TRBV27; cdr3_aa: CASSTRQDSGNTIYF; cdr3_nt: TGTGCCAGCAGTACCCGACAGGACTCTGGAAACACCATATATTTT
clone_size: NA; j_call: TRBJ1-5; d_call: NA; v_call: TRBV19; cdr3_aa: CASRRLSNQPQHF; cdr3_nt: TGTGCCAGTAGGAGACTTAGCAATCAGCCCCAGCATTTT
clone_size: NA; j_call: TRBJ1-2; d_call: TRBD1; v_call: TRBV28; cdr3_aa: CASSSSGQGIHGYTF; cdr3_nt: TGTGCCAGCAGTTCCTCCGGACAGGGGATACATGGCTACACCTTC
clone_size: NA; j_call: TRBJ1-5; d_call: NA; v_call: TRBV30; cdr3_aa: CAWSTGWDQPQHF; cdr3_nt: TGTGCCTGGAGCACTGGTTGGGATCAGCCCCAGCATTTT
clone_size: NA; j_call: TRBJ1-2; d_call: TRBD1; v_call: TRBV6-5; cdr3_aa: CASSRQGDEGYTF; cdr3_nt: TGTGCCAGCAGTCGACAGGGGGATGAAGGCTACACCTTC
clone_size: NA; j_call: TRBJ1-5; d_call: TRBD1; v_call: TRBV19; cdr3_aa: CASSIARDRRNQPQHF; cdr3_nt: TGTGCCAGTAGTATAGCCCGGGACAGGAGAAATCAGCCCCAGCATTTT
clone_size: NA; j_call: TRBJ2-7; d_call: TRBD2; v_call: TRBV7-2; cdr3_aa: CASSSTSVLSYEQYF; cdr3_nt: TGTGCCAGCAGCTCCACTAGCGTGCTCTCCTACGAGCAGTACTTC
clone_size: NA; j_call: TRBJ1-2; d_call: NA; v_call: TRBV28; cdr3_aa: CASSLSAANYGYTF; cdr3_nt: TGTGCCAGCAGTTTATCAGCAGCTAACTATGGCTACACCTTC
clone_size: NA; j_call: TRBJ2-1; d_call: NA; v_call: TRBV3-1/TRBV3-2; cdr3_aa: CASSSRGLAGHSYNEQFF; cdr3_nt: TGTGCCAGCAGCAGCCGGGGGCTGGCGGGACACTCCTACAATGAGCAGTTCTTC
clone_size: NA; j_call: TRBJ2-1; d_call: TRBD2; v_call: TRBV28; cdr3_aa: CASSSGGSSYNEQFF; cdr3_nt: TGTGCCAGCAGTTCCGGCGGGAGCTCCTACAATGAGCAGTTCTTC
clone_size: NA; j_call: TRBJ1-1; d_call: NA; v_call: TRBV18; cdr3_aa: CASSPNPGGESEAFF; cdr3_nt: TGTGCCAGCTCACCTAACCCGGGCGGAGAGTCTGAAGCTTTCTTT
clone_size: NA; j_call: TRBJ2-5; d_call: NA; v_call: TRBV2; cdr3_aa: CASSEGGETQYF; cdr3_nt: TGTGCCAGCAGTGAAGGCGGGGAGACCCAGTACTTC
clone_size: NA; j_call: TRBJ1-3; d_call: NA; v_call: TRBV7-6; cdr3_aa: CASISGTLGLSGNTIYF; cdr3_nt: TGTGCCAGCATTTCCGGGACACTCGGCCTCTCTGGAAACACCATATATTTT
clone_size: NA; j_call: TRBJ2-5; d_call: NA; v_call: TRBV11-1; cdr3_aa: CASSFRTATSLETQYF; cdr3_nt: TGTGCCAGCAGCTTCAGGACAGCTACTAGCTTGGAGACCCAGTACTTC
clone_size: NA; j_call: TRBJ2-5; d_call: NA; v_call: TRBV5-4; cdr3_aa: CASSLWHNRETQYF; cdr3_nt: TGTGCCAGCAGCTTATGGCACAACAGGGAGACCCAGTACTTC